This entry describes one TCR beta chain. Urothelial carcinoma, locally advanced or metastatic, affected the patients. Patients each gave 1 to 8 samples, pretreatment and on-treatment. The data originate from a study of PD-L1 blockade in urothelial cancer. Study-level background: There were a median of around 140,000 T cells in blood samples.

The CDR3 is 15 amino acids. Germline lookup yields CDR1 SGHAT and CDR2 FQNNGV. The ends were cut back, 5 bases at V and 4 bases at J, with 18 bases in the middle. Profiled with immunoSEQ multiplex PCR; TCRdb holds only in-frame clones, not every one. The repertoire consists of tens of thousands of clones, with roughly nine tenths occurring once and the leading ten covering roughly 5.7%. The chain employs TRBV11-2 and TRBJ2-7; D may be TRBD1 (6 bases). The sequence was obtained from a woman between 65 and 79 years old with urothelial cancer. The sample consisted of PBMCs, taken around atezolizumab (anti-PD-L1) treatment. In DNA, the CDR3 is TGTGCCAGCAGCGTAGCCCCCAGGGGCGGGTACGAGCAGTACTTC. It codes for CASSVAPRGGYEQYF.